This T cell receptor (beta chain) was recorded in a study of PD-L1 blockade in urothelial cancer. The table came from immunoSEQ multiplex PCR; TCRdb's copy has only in-frame clones and leaves some out. The data show roughly 51,000 clones, about 86% seen once. Time point here: pretreatment peripheral blood. This receptor was identified in a man aged 60-69 years with urothelial cancer. This sample comprised PBMCs, obtained around atezolizumab (anti-PD-L1) treatment.

CDR3 region: CASSQRTSGALQETQYF. CDR3 nucleotides: TGTGCCAGCAGCCAAAGGACTAGCGGGGCCCTTCAAGAGACCCAGTACTTC. The chain employs TRBV11-3 and TRBJ2-5; 12 bases agree with TRBD2. Germline values: CDR1 SGHNT, CDR2 YENEEA. This CDR3 is 17 amino acids long. V dropped 5 bases and J dropped 2; count of bases not matched to a gene: 9.